This T cell receptor beta chain was identified during a study of molecular identifiers for immune sequencing clone quantification. Study-wide results and limits: Clonotypes surpassing 20 RNA copies contained over 99% of effector molecules, versus under 1% in naive cells.

The sample holds many counts of this clonotype. Its target is not known. When naive CD8 T cells were sorted, they were gated as CD8+CD4-CCR7+CD45RA+. CDR1 and CDR2 from the germline V gene are MNHEY and SVGEGT. With 0 bases clipped from V and 0 bases from J, the junction kept 10 bases outside the gene matches. The CDR3 runs 19 residues. Bulk TCR library preparation followed previously described methods with listed TCR primers. TCRdb reprocessed the PCR reads via MiXCR and lists one record per CDR3 protein. The data show 75,000 to 100,000 distinct CDR3 sequences, with around 17% seen just once and 0.75% to 0.95% held by the top ten.

The origin of this receptor is a human donor in good health. Some libraries in this study had Jurkat cell RNA spiked in. The sample comprised naive CD8+ T cells from blood, with Jurkat cell RNA spiked in. As to subset: FACS-sorted CD8+CD4-CCR7+CD45RA+ naive T cells. The rearrangement joins TRBV6-2 or TRBV6-3 to TRBJ1-5; 8 bases are a match to TRBD1. Here the CDR3 DNA reads TGTGCCAGCAGTTACTCGACAGGGGCTTCCGTCTATAGCAATCAGCCCCAGCATTTT. Protein sequence: CASSYSTGASVYSNQPQHF.